This section outlines one TCR beta chain sequence together with its context. Its target is not known. This specimen comes from a study of post-analysis software for immune sequencing data. General study results and limits: When patients were compared with controls, 4 or 5 TRBV segments were more frequent, TRBV5-6, TRBV5-1 and TRBV20-1 among them.

Unique molecular identifiers were carried by the TCR beta cDNA libraries. TCRdb used MiXCR to reprocess the PCR reads, holding one entry per CDR3 protein. The sample includes 400,000 to 500,000 distinct CDR3 sequences, about 40% seen only once; the top ten take approximately 7.1%. The germline V gene has CDR1 LNHNV and CDR2 YYDKDF (reference sequence). V lost 0 bases to trimming and J lost 7 bases, with 10 bases between them. The CDR3 has 13 residues. The sample comprised blood. This chain links TRBV15 with TRBJ2-7; D not certain. This receptor was taken from a girl aged 2-15 years with multiple sclerosis. DNA for the CDR3: TGTGCCACCAGCAGAGATTTGTTGGGGGAGCAGTACTTC. Amino acid sequence: CATSRDLLGEQYF.